Detailed here is one T cell receptor beta chain. The data are from a study of blood T cell repertoires in COVID-19. In the study overall: From the United States, Italy and Spain came samples of acute and convalescent COVID-19. T cells, B-cell-depleted T cells, or PBMCs supplied cDNA or gDNA.

Per germline, CDR1 MGHRA and CDR2 YSYEKL. The CDR3 covers 18 residues. V was pared by 3 bases and J by 2 bases, with 13 bases of the junction left unmatched. Authors' data handling: Researchers report that nucleated cell counts were estimated from reference gene primer amplification. Profiling relied on immunoSEQ multiplex PCR, and the TCRdb table lists in-frame clones only, not all of them. That table gives V, J and clone size, and the DNA gave D and trimming. The sample holds around 250,000 clones, approximately 91% seen once. Sequencing was performed on PBMCs or T cells enriched from blood (not recorded which). This receptor was taken from a human donor in a cohort exposed to, infected with or recovered from COVID-19 (not recorded which). The donor label of this sample is uncertain. The chain has TRBV4-1 and TRBJ1-5; 7 nucleotides align to TRBD1. CDR3 sequence: CASSQGTDGGMGNQPQHF. In DNA, the CDR3 is TGCGCCAGCAGCCAGGGGACAGATGGAGGTATGGGCAATCAGCCCCAGCATTTT.